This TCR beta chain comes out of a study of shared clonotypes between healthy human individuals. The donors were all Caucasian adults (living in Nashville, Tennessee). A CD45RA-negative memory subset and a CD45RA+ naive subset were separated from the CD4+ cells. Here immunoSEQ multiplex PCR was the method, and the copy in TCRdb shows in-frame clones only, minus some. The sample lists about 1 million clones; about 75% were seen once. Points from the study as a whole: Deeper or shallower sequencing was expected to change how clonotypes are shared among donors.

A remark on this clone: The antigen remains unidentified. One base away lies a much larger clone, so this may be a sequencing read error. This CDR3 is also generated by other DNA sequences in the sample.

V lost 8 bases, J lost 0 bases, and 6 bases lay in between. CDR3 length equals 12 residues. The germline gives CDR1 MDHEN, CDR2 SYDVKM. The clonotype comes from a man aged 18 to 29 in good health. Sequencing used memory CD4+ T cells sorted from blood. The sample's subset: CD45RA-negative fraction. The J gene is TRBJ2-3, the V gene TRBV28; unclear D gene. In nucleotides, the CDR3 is TGTGCCAGCTCGACTAGCACAGATACGCAGTATTTT. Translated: CASSTSTDTQYF.